One sample yielded the 3 T cell receptor beta chains listed below, sequenced in a study of T cell responses to AZD1222 COVID-19 vaccine. The repertoire was sequenced with immunoSEQ multiplex PCR; TCRdb's copy has only in-frame clones and lacks some. The data contain 200,000 or so clones, under 95% of them singletons. The sample consisted of peripheral blood, taken 28 days after the second AZD1222 dose. These receptors originate from an adult who received the AZD1222 COVID-19 vaccine.

In this sample, this clone turned up once. V is TRBV10-3 and J is TRBJ1-1, with D uncertain. The V end was cut by 6 bases, the J end by 4 bases, with 12 bases between. CDR1 and CDR2 from the germline V gene are ENHRY and SYGVKD. The CDR3 is made up of 13 amino acids. DNA of the CDR3: TGTGCCATCAGAACCGACAAAGTCACTGAAGCTTTCTTT. This translates into CAIRTDKVTEAFF.

The rearrangement uses TRBV19 and TRBJ2-3, with TRBD2 identical over 7 bases. The V and J ends lost 6 bases and 1 base, in that order; junction bases with no gene match: 10. This CDR3 has 16 residues. Germline V lookup: CDR1 LNHDA, CDR2 SQIVND (reference sequence). CDR3 region: CASRPPFAGGTDTQYF. CDR3 coding DNA: TGTGCCAGTAGACCCCCATTCGCGGGAGGCACAGATACGCAGTATTTT.

This clone was seen a handful of times. The chain links TRBV5-1 to TRBJ1-3, with TRBD1 matching 8 bases. This CDR3 comprises 16 residues. V was clipped by 2 bases and J by 0 bases; unmatched bases: 4. Germline lookup yields CDR1 SGHRS and CDR2 YFSETQ. CDR3 nucleotides: TGCGCCAGCAGCTTACGAGGACAGGGCTCTGGAAACACCATATATTTT. Protein: CASSLRGQGSGNTIYF.